Listed here are 29 T cell receptor beta chains from one sample, sequenced in a study of read filtering for tumor transcriptome and immune sequencing. From 300 to 450 ng of RNA, a library with molecular barcoded alpha/delta and beta/gamma adaptors was made. MiXCR, run by TCRdb on the reads, gives a single entry per CDR3 protein. The table has tens of thousands of distinct CDR3 sequences, about 12% seen once; the top ten hold about 35%. Material for sequencing was a population of CD138-negative cells sorted from bone marrow. Receptor source: a donor at least 40 years old with multiple myeloma.

Comment on this clonotype: Since no conserved phenylalanine or tryptophan closes the CDR3, a read error is the likely cause. The limits of the CDR3 on the DNA are not certain, so only TCRdb's listed CDR3 is given. The chain joins TRBV10-2 to TRBJ2-1; the table's D call, TRBD1, has no DNA check behind it. With termini counted, the CDR3 has 18 amino acids. The germline gives CDR1 WSHSY, CDR2 SAAADI. CDR3: CASSERSGGLTSYNEQIC.

This clonotype was seen at least ten times. The chain couples TRBV20-1 to TRBJ2-2, with D possibly being TRBD1 (6 bases). V lost 5 bases and J lost 7, with 17 bases in between. Germline V gene sequence: CDR1 DFQATT, CDR2 SNEGSKA (reference sequence). The CDR3 totals 14 residues. Here the CDR3 reads CSAAGTQQGGELFF. CDR3 DNA sequence: TGCAGTGCTGCCGGGACCCAACAGGGCGGGGAGCTGTTTTTT.

Concerning this clonotype itself: A single base is all that separates this from a far larger clone, so a read error is likely. This rearrangement joins TRBV28 to TRBJ2-5, with D perhaps TRBD2 (5 bases). V dropped 11 bases and J dropped 11 bases, with 27 bases sitting between them. Germline V gene sequence: CDR1 MDHEN, CDR2 SYDVKM. This CDR3 is built from 14 residues. In DNA, the CDR3 is TGTGCCGCCACCCCTCAGGAGGCCTCCCTGGAGCAGTACTTC. Its protein product is CAATPQEASLEQYF. Drawing the rest from reference TRBV28 and TRBJ2-5, the complete variable domain is DVKVTQSSRYLVKRTGEKVFLECVQDMDHENMFWYRQDPGLGLRLIYFSYDVKMKEKGDIPEGYSVSREKKERFSLILESASTNQTSMYLCAATPQEASLEQYFGPGTRLLVL.

This clonotype came up many times. This sequence joins TRBV28 and TRBJ2-1; 11 bases agree with TRBD2. The germline V gene encodes CDR1 MDHEN and CDR2 SYDVKM. CDR3 size: 16 residues. J gave up 9 bases and V 4 bases, and 11 bases lay outside the gene matches. CDR3 nucleotides: TGTGCCAGCAGTTCGGGGGGACTAGCGGCGTTCGGTGAGCAGTTCTTC. As protein: CASSSGGLAAFGEQFF. Filled out from reference TRBV28 and TRBJ2-1, the complete variable domain reads DVKVTQSSRYLVKRTGEKVFLECVQDMDHENMFWYRQDPGLGLRLIYFSYDVKMKEKGDIPEGYSVSREKKERFSLILESASTNQTSMYLCASSSGGLAAFGEQFFGPGTRLTVL.

Ten or more counts support this clonotype. The rearrangement joins TRBV7-9 to TRBJ2-5; 9 bases fit TRBD1. The J segment lost 5 bases and the V segment lost 5 bases, leaving 15 bases of the junction unmatched. The CDR3 is 17 amino acids. CDR1 is SEHNR and CDR2 is FQNEAQ in the germline V gene (reference sequence). CDR3 coding DNA: TGTGCCAGCAGCACCGCTCAGGGGGGACAGGGACGGGAGACCCAGTACTTC. Protein: CASSTAQGGQGRETQYF.

This clonotype showed up many times. This chain uses TRBV7-9 with TRBJ1-5; maybe TRBD1 (5 bases). V lost 3 bases and J lost 1, with 10 bases in between. The germline gives CDR1 SEHNR, CDR2 FQNEAQ (reference sequence). This CDR3 comprises 15 residues. CDR3 amino acids: CASSLGVDSNQPQHF. For the CDR3, the DNA is TGTGCCAGCAGCTTGGGGGTTGACAGCAATCAGCCCCAGCATTTT.

This clonotype showed up many times. The chain couples TRBV6-6 to TRBJ1-5; D uncertain. The V gene's germline CDR1 is MNHNY and CDR2 SVGAGI (reference sequence). This CDR3 contains 13 residues. V was trimmed by 2 bases and J by 6 bases, leaving 8 bases between them. The CDR3 region is CASSYDAFQPQHF. In nucleotides, the CDR3 is TGTGCCAGCAGTTACGACGCCTTTCAGCCCCAGCATTTT.

This clonotype was seen only a few times. A much larger clone lies one base from this, so it may be a read error. The genes are TRBV11-3 and TRBJ2-5; no firm D call. There are 12 residues in the CDR3. Germline loops: CDR1 SGHNT, CDR2 YENEEA. CDR3 coding DNA: TGTGGCAGCAGCGAGGCGGAGGAGACCCAGTACTTC. Amino acids: CGSSEAEETQYF.

This clonotype has a count of ten or more. The chain recombines TRBV7-2 with TRBJ2-3; 10 nucleotides agree with TRBD2. V trimming: 2 bases; J trimming: 3 bases; junction bases outside the gene matches: 11. Germline V gives CDR1 SGHTA, CDR2 FQGNSA. The CDR3 is 18 residues long. CDR3 DNA: TGTGCCAGCAGCTTACCGAGCGGGGGGGCCTTATCGACAGATACGCAGTATTTT. Amino acid sequence: CASSLPSGGALSTDTQYF.

This clonotype was counted many times. This sequence joins TRBV29-1 and TRBJ1-2; possible D gene TRBD1, 5 bases. The CDR3 sequence is 13 residues long. V was cut by 0 bases and J by 9 bases, with 14 bases left in between. The germline V gene has CDR1 SQVTM and CDR2 ANQGSEA. CDR3 nucleotides: TGCAGCGTTGAAGATGTTCAGGGTCGTCGCTACACCTTC. Translating it yields CSVEDVQGRRYTF.

With respect to this clonotype: One end of the junction fails to match germline, which may point to a read error. The rearrangement links TRBV28 to TRBJ2-7; 7 bases line up with TRBD1. The CDR3 runs 16 residues. The germline CDR1 and CDR2 sequences are MDHEN and SYDVKM. The CDR3 coding sequence is TGTACCAGCAGTTTCCCCGCCTACAGGGGAAGCTACGAGCAGTACTTC. Its translation is CTSSFPAYRGSYEQYF.

This clonotype was picked up many times. The J gene is TRBJ2-7, the V gene TRBV28; TRBD1 matches 8 bases. The V gene's germline CDR1 is MDHEN and CDR2 SYDVKM. The CDR3 length is 15 residues. Unmatched junction bases numbered 8, after V lost 6 bases and J lost 1 base. CDR3 bases: TGTGCCAGCAGCCGACCCCGGGACAGGTCCTACGAGCAGTACTTC. Encoded protein: CASSRPRDRSYEQYF.

The CDR3 region has the DNA TGTGCCAGCCGGGACTTGTTGAGCTCCTACAATGAGCAGTTCTTC. Its translation is CASRDLLSSYNEQFF. This rearrangement joins TRBV27 to TRBJ2-1, with a weak D call TRBD2 (6 bases). Germline V gene lookup returns CDR1 MNHEY and CDR2 SMNVEV (reference sequence). V lost 8 bases and J 0 bases, leaving 14 bases between the germline ends. The CDR3 spans 15 residues.

This clonotype was seen at least ten times. The CDR3 bases are TGTGCCAGTAGTACCTACTCGTCGGCTAATGAAAAACTGTTTTTT. It specifies CASSTYSSANEKLFF. The chain links TRBV19 to TRBJ1-4; D is undetermined. This CDR3 contains 15 residues. Deletions cut 4 bases from V and 3 bases from J, with 12 bases between. Germline CDR1 and CDR2: LNHDA and SQIVND (reference sequence).

This clonotype was seen ten or more times. V gene TRBV6-8 combines with J gene TRBJ2-6, with D unclear. Per the germline V gene, CDR1 is MNHGY and CDR2 is SAAAGT. This CDR3 has 15 residues. Trimming removed 10 bases from V and 0 bases from J, with 13 bases in between. The CDR3 loop is CATHLSCSGANVLTF. CDR3 coding DNA: TGTGCCACCCACCTTTCCTGCTCTGGGGCCAACGTCCTGACTTTC.

The sample holds many counts of this clonotype. V and J are TRBV11-2 and TRBJ2-7; 11 bases agree with TRBD1. The germline CDR1 and CDR2 sequences are SGHAT and FQNNGV. With 5 bases clipped from V and 7 bases from J, the junction kept 7 bases outside the gene matches. This CDR3 comprises 14 residues. In DNA, the CDR3 is TGTGCCAGCAGCCCCGGGACAGGGGGATGGGAGCAGTACTTC. It translates to CASSPGTGGWEQYF.

This clonotype was recorded at least ten times. The chain employs TRBV3-1 and TRBJ2-7; tentatively, D is TRBD1 or TRBD2 (5 bases each). Trimming shortened V by 3 bases and J by 7 bases, and 22 bases separated the two germline ends. CDR1 LGHDT and CDR2 YNNKEL come from the germline V gene (reference sequence). This CDR3 is 16 amino acids long. CDR3 region: CASSQATGPRSREQYF. In nucleotides, the CDR3 is TGTGCCAGCAGCCAGGCCACGGGACCCAGGAGCCGGGAGCAGTACTTC.

By sample fraction, this clonotype is medium-sized. The gene calls are TRBV4-1 and TRBJ2-1, with D tentatively TRBD2 (5 bases). CDR3 size: 15 residues. The germline CDR1 and CDR2 sequences are MGHRA and YSYEKL. Trimming took off 1 base at V and 3 bases at J, with 10 bases between the two ends. The CDR3 region has the DNA TGCGCCAGCAGCCAAGTGGACCGGGACTACAATGAGCAGTTCTTC. This translates into CASSQVDRDYNEQFF.

This clonotype came up once. V is TRBV2 and J is TRBJ2-5; TRBD2 might be the D (5 bases). The germline gives CDR1 SNHLY, CDR2 FYNNEI. V shed 11 bases and J shed 2 bases, with 15 bases lying between them. The length of the CDR3 is 13 residues. The CDR3 region has the DNA TGTGCCGTGAAGACTACAAGACAAGAGACCCAGTACTTC. Encoded protein: CAVKTTRQETQYF.

This clonotype was counted a few times. A read error is possible here, since a much larger clone lies one base away. This CDR3 fails to terminate in the conserved phenylalanine or tryptophan, so it likely reflects a read error. The chain couples TRBV11-2 to TRBJ2-6; D is perhaps TRBD2 (5 bases). The germline V and J ends were trimmed by 5 bases and 2 bases, with 13 bases remaining between them. CDR1 and CDR2 from the germline V gene are SGHAT and FQNNGV. CDR3 size: 16 residues. The CDR3 nucleotides read TGTGCCAGCAGCCCCTTGAGAGGGACTGGGGCCAACGTCCTGACTTCC. This translates into CASSPLRGTGANVLTS.

The V gene is TRBV12-3 or TRBV12-4, the J gene TRBJ2-1; 12 bases are shared with TRBD2. V lost 6 bases to trimming and J lost 9 bases; unmatched junction nucleotides: 9. The CDR3 extends over 15 amino acids. Written as DNA, the CDR3 is TGTGCCAGCAGCCCCCTAGCGGGGGGGCCCAGTGAGCAGTTCTTC. It encodes CASSPLAGGPSEQFF.

There are many counts of this clonotype. The J gene is TRBJ1-5, the V gene TRBV18, with 9 bases that match TRBD1. Germline V CDR1 and CDR2: KGHSH, LQKENI. This CDR3 region has 15 residues. The V gene end was trimmed by 3 bases and the J gene end by 2 bases; junction bases not matched to a gene: 2. The CDR3 here is CASSPGDRGNQPQHF. CDR3 DNA sequence: TGTGCCAGCTCACCTGGGGACAGGGGCAATCAGCCCCAGCATTTT. Based on the CDR3 plus reference TRBV18 and TRBJ1-5, the full variable domain is NAGVMQNPRHLVRRRGQEARLRCSPMKGHSHVYWYRQLPEEGLKFMVYLQKENIIDESGMPKERFSAEFPKEGPSILRIQQVVRGDSAAYFCASSPGDRGNQPQHFGDGTRLSIL.

This clonotype came up many times. The chain carries TRBV6-1 and TRBJ1-4, with D perhaps TRBD1 (6 bases). This CDR3 is 13 amino acids long. Trimming removed 10 bases at V and 8 bases at J, with 17 bases between. Germline values: CDR1 MNHNS, CDR2 SASEGT. The CDR3 spells CATSAQGHEKLFF. DNA of the CDR3: TGTGCCACTAGCGCCCAGGGACACGAAAAACTGTTTTTT.

This clonotype has just a few counts. This could be a read error, since a much larger clone is one nucleotide away. The conserved phenylalanine or tryptophan normally closing the CDR3 is absent here, so this likely arose from a read error. The V and J genes are TRBV6-2 or TRBV6-3 and TRBJ2-7, with no clear D. This CDR3 is built from 13 residues. The V gene's germline CDR1 is MNHEY and CDR2 SVGEGT. The ends were cut back, 2 bases at V and 2 bases at J, with 7 bases in the middle. The CDR3 protein is CASSYDGTYEQYL. As DNA, the CDR3 is TGTGCCAGCAGTTACGACGGAACCTACGAGCAGTACCTC.

This clonotype was detected many times. This chain uses TRBV5-1 with TRBJ2-5; D is undetermined. The germline CDR1 and CDR2 sequences are SGHRS and YFSETQ. V was clipped by 4 bases and J by 0 bases, with 10 bases between them. The CDR3 covers 14 residues. CDR3 sequence reads: CASSRQGNQETQYF. CDR3 sequence (DNA): TGCGCCAGCAGCCGCCAAGGGAACCAAGAGACCCAGTACTTC.

This clonotype was counted between two and nine times. This chain links TRBV5-1 with TRBJ2-5; D might be TRBD1 or TRBD2, each matching 7 bases. Germline V gene data show CDR1 as SGHRS and CDR2 as YFSETQ. The CDR3 is 14 residues long. Trimming removed 4 bases from V and 2 bases from J, with 12 bases in between. The CDR3 DNA reads TGCGCCAGCAGCCAGGGGGGGGGTCAAGAGACCCAGTACTTC. Translation: CASSQGGGQETQYF.

The table lists this clonotype with many counts. The genes are TRBV5-6 and TRBJ2-7; D perhaps matches TRBD2 (6 bases). Germline lookup yields CDR1 SGHDT and CDR2 YYEEEE. The germline V and J ends were trimmed by 0 bases and 0 bases, with 10 bases remaining between them. There are 15 residues in the CDR3. The CDR3 sequence: CASSLGTTSSYEQYF. The CDR3 DNA follows: TGTGCCAGCAGCTTGGGGACTACCAGCTCCTACGAGCAGTACTTC.

This clonotype was seen repeatedly, ten times or more. The junction differs from germline at one of its ends, possibly a read error. The chain has TRBV28 and TRBJ2-3; 9 bases are shared with TRBD2. CDR1 MDHEN and CDR2 SYDVKM come from the germline V gene. The CDR3 consists of 15 residues. The CDR3 loop is CASSSAGGQGDMQYF. CDR3 bases: TGTGCCAGCAGTTCCGCGGGAGGGCAGGGAGATATGCAGTATTTT.

This clonotype was seen at least ten times. V is TRBV7-9 and J is TRBJ1-5; D remains ambiguous. The CDR3 runs to 13 residues. V was trimmed by 1 base and J by 6 bases, leaving 7 bases between them. CDR1 SEHNR and CDR2 FQNEAQ come from the germline V gene (reference sequence). CDR3 sequence reads: CASSLGEGQPQHF. CDR3 sequence (DNA): TGTGCCAGCAGCTTAGGAGAAGGTCAGCCCCAGCATTTT.